This T cell receptor beta chain was documented in a study of OX40 agonist ivuxolimab in advanced cancers. Germline V CDR1 and CDR2: KGHSH, LQKENI. Losses at the gene ends were 2 bases for V and 0 bases for J; bases not matched to a gene: 4. This CDR3 region has 17 residues. TCRdb's copy holds only in-frame clones and misses some; the assay was immunoSEQ multiplex PCR. Altogether 30,000 to 45,000 clones are present, around 80% being singletons, with the ten largest covering roughly an eighth. This rearrangement joins TRBV18 to TRBJ2-2; TRBD2 aligns across 9 bases. The sample consisted of CD4+ or CD8+ T cells sorted from blood, taken in a trial of the OX40 agonist ivuxolimab. The sequence derives from an adult with an advanced solid tumor such as melanoma, head and neck, liver or kidney cancer. The CDR3 coding sequence is TGTGCCAGCTCACCAAGCCTAGCGGGACCGAACACCGGGGAGCTGTTTTTT. Translating it yields CASSPSLAGPNTGELFF. Complete variable domain (other parts from reference TRBV18 and TRBJ2-2): NAGVMQNPRHLVRRRGQEARLRCSPMKGHSHVYWYRQLPEEGLKFMVYLQKENIIDESGMPKERFSAEFPKEGPSILRIQQVVRGDSAAYFCASSPSLAGPNTGELFFGEGSRLTVL.